The present T cell receptor (beta chain) was sequenced within a study of T cells in localized non-small cell lung cancer. With regard to this clone: Its target is unknown.

Using immunoSEQ multiplex PCR, the repertoire was profiled, and TCRdb retains in-frame clones only, with some absent. The sample contains approximately 30,000 clones, under 85% of which appear only once. Study outcomes and limitations: For the top 100 tumor clones, a median about 60 also appeared in adjacent lung.

Germline V gives CDR1 MNHEY, CDR2 SVGAGI. The V and J ends lost 6 bases and 0 bases respectively, with 6 bases between them. The CDR3 is 13 residues long. The rearrangement uses TRBV6-5 and TRBJ1-3; D unresolved. This TCR was sampled from a male donor at least 60 years old with stage II squamous cell lung carcinoma. The sequencing used peripheral blood, collected before any cancer treatment. The CDR3 loop reads CASRWISGNTIYF. CDR3 DNA: TGTGCCAGCAGGTGGATCTCTGGAAACACCATATATTTT.